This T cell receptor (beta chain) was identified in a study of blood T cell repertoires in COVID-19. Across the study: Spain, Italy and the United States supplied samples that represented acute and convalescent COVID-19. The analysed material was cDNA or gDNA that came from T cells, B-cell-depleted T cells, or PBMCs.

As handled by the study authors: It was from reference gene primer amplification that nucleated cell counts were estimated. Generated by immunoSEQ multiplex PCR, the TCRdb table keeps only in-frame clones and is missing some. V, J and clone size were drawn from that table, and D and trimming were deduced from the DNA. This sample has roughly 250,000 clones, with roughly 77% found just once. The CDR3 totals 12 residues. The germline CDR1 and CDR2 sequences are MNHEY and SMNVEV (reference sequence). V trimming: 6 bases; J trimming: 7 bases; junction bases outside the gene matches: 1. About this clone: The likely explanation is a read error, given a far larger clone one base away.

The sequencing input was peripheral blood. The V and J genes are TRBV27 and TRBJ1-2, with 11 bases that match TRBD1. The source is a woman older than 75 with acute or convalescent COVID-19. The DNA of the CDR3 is TGTGCCAGCAGGGGGACAGGGGGTGGCTACACCTTC. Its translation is CASRGTGGGYTF.